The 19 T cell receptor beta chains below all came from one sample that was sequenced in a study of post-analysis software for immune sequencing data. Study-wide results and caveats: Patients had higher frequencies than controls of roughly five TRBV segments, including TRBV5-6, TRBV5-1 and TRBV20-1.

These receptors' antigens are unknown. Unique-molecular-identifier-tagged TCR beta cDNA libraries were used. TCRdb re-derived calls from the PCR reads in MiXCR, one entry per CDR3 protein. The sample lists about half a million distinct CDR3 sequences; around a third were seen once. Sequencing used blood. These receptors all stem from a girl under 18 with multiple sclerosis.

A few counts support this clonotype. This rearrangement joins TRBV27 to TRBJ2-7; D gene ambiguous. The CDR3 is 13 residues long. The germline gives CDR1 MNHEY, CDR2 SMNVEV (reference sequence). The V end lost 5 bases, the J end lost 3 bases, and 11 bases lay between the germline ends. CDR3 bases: TGTGCCAGCAGTAGTCCCGGCCTCTACGAGCAGTACTTC. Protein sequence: CASSSPGLYEQYF.

CDR3 coding DNA: TGCGCCAGCAGCTTGGCCCCTACGGGTAGCACAGATACGCAGTATTTT. As protein: CASSLAPTGSTDTQYF. The chain carries TRBV5-1 and TRBJ2-3; D unresolved. Trimming removed 0 bases at V and 0 bases at J, with 11 bases between. The CDR3 has 16 amino acids. The germline CDR1 and CDR2 sequences are SGHRS and YFSETQ.

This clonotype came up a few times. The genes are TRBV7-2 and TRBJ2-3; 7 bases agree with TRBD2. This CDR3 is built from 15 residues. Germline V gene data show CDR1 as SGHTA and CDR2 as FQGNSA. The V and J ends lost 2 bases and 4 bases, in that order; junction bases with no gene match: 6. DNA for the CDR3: TGTGCCAGCAGCTTAAACGGACTAGTGGCAGATACGCAGTATTTT. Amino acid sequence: CASSLNGLVADTQYF.

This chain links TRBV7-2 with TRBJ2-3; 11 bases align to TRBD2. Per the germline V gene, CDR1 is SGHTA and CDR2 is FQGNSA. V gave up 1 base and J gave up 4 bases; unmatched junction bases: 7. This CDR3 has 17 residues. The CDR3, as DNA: TGTGCCAGCAGCTTAGACTTTAGCGGGGGGGCCTCAGATACGCAGTATTTT. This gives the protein CASSLDFSGGASDTQYF.

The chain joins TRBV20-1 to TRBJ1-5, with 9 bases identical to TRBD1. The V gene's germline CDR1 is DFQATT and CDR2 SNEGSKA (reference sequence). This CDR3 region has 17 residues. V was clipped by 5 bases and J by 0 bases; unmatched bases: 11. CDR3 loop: CSAHKRTGALSNQPQHF. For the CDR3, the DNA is TGCAGTGCTCATAAAAGGACAGGGGCCCTTAGCAATCAGCCCCAGCATTTT.

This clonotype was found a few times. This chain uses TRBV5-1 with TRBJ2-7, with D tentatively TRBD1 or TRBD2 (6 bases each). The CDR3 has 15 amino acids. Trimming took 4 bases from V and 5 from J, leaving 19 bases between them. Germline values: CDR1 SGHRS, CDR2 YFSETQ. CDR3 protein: CASSTGRGLMNEQYF. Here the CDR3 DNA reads TGCGCCAGCAGCACAGGACGGGGGCTAATGAACGAGCAGTACTTC.

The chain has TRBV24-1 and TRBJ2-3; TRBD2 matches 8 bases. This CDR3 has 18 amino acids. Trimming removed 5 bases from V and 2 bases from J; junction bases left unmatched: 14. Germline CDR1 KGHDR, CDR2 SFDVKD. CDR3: CATSAAGGPRLNTDTQYF. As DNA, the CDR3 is TGTGCCACCAGTGCGGCGGGGGGCCCCCGCTTAAACACAGATACGCAGTATTTT.

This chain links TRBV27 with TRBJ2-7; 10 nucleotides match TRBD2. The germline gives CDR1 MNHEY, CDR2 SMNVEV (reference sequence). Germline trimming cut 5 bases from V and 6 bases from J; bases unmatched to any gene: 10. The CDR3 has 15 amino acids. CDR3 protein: CASSRRILAGVEQYF. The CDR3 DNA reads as TGTGCCAGCAGTCGCCGGATCCTAGCGGGGGTCGAGCAGTACTTC.

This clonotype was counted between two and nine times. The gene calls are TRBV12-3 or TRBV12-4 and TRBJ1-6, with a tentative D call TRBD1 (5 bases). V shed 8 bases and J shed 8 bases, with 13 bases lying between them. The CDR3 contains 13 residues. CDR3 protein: CASSGTAHSPLHF. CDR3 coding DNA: TGTGCCAGCTCAGGGACGGCACATTCACCCCTCCACTTT.

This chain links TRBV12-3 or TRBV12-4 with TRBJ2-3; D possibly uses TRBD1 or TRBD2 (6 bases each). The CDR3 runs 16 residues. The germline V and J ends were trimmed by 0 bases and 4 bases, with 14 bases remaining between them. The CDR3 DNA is TGTGCCAGCAGTTTAGCGCCCAGGGGCGGGGCAGATACGCAGTATTTT. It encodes CASSLAPRGGADTQYF.

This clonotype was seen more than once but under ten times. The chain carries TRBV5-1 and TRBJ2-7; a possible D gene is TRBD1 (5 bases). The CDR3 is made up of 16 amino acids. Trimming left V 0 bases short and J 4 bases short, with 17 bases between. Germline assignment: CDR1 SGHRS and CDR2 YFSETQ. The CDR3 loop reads CASSLEGPLTPYEQYF. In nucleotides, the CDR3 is TGCGCCAGCAGCTTGGAGGGGCCACTGACGCCTTACGAGCAGTACTTC.

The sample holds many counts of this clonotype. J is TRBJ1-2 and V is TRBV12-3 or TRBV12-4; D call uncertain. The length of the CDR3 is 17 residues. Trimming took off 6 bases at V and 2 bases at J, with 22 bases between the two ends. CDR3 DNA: TGTGCCAGCAGCCGTCCCGGGCCATTTAGTGGGAACTATGGCTACACCTTC. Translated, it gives CASSRPGPFSGNYGYTF.

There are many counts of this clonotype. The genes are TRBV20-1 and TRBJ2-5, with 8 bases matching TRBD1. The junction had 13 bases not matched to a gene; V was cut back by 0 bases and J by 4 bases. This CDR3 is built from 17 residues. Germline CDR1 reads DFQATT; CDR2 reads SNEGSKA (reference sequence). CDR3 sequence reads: CSARDSVTQGAGETQYF. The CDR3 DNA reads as TGCAGTGCTAGAGACTCCGTCACTCAGGGGGCAGGAGAGACCCAGTACTTC.

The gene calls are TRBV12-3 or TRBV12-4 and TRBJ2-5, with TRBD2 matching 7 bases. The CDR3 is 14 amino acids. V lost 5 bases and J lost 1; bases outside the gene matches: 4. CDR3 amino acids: CASSTQRGQETQYF. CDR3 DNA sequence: TGTGCCAGCAGTACACAGCGGGGCCAAGAGACCCAGTACTTC.

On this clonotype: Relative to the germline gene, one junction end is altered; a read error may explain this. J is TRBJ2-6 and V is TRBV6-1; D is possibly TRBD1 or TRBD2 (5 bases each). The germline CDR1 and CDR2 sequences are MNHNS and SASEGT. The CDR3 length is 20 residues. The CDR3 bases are TGTGCCGGCAGTGAAGCGGATGCTGGCAGGGTTTTCTCTGGGGCCAACGTCCTGACTTTC. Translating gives CAGSEADAGRVFSGANVLTF.

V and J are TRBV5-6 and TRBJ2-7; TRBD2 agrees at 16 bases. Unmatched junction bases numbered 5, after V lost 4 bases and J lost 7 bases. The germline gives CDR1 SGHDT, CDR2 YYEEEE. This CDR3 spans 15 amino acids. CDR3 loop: CASSNGTSGGDEQYF. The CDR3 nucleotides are TGTGCCAGCAGCAACGGGACTAGCGGGGGGGATGAGCAGTACTTC.

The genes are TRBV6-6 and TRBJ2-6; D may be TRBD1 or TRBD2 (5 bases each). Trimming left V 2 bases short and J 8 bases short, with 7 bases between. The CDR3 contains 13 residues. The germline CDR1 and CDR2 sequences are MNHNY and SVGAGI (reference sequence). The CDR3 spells CASSYGTTNVLTF. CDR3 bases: TGTGCCAGCAGTTACGGGACGACCAACGTCCTGACTTTC.

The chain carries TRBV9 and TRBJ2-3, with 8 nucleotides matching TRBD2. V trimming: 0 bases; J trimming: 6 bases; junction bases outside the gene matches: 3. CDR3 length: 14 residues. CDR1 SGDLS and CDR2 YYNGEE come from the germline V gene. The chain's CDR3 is CASSVERGLDTQYF. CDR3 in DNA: TGTGCCAGCAGCGTAGAGCGGGGGTTGGATACGCAGTATTTT.

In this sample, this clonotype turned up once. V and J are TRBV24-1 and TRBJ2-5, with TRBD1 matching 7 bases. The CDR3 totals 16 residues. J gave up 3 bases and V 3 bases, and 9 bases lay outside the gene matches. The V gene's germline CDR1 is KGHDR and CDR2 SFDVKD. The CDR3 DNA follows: TGTGCCACCAGTGATCCCAGACAGGGTGTTGAAGAGACCCAGTACTTC. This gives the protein CATSDPRQGVEETQYF.